The source of this TCR beta chain is a study of T cell responses to AZD1222 COVID-19 vaccine. Study-level background: Second-dose schedules of about 4 or about 12 weeks were combined. General study points: CD4 TCRs covered the whole spike, strongest at regions 160-218 and 743-854. The study found Spike-specific TCR breadth and depth rose after two AZD1222 doses.

In regard to this clone: Its target is unknown.

Some clones are missing from TCRdb's copy, which holds only in-frame ones; the method was immunoSEQ multiplex PCR. The table has some 150,000 clones, 90% to 95% seen once. The sequence was collected from an adult in good health. Here the sequenced sample was peripheral blood, taken on day 0 of AZD1222 vaccination.

CDR3 DNA sequence: TGTGCCAGCAGCGCGACAGGGATCGGAAACACCATATATTTT. As protein: CASSATGIGNTIYF. V usage is TRBV5-4 and J usage is TRBJ1-3; 7 bases align to TRBD1. The germline CDR1 and CDR2 sequences are SGHNT and YYREEE (reference sequence). V gave up 4 bases and J gave up 4 bases; unmatched junction bases: 5. The CDR3 runs to 14 residues.